This T cell receptor beta chain is drawn from a study of identifying expanded T cells in peripheral blood. Whole-study findings and limits: Clone count variance between approximately two-week samples rose with total template count.

For this clone: Its antigen is not identified.

This CDR3 is built from 17 residues. V lost 2 bases and J lost 4, with 20 bases in between. Germline V gene lookup returns CDR1 LGHNT and CDR2 FRNRAP. Clones were read by immunoSEQ multiplex PCR, and TCRdb kept only the in-frame ones, dropping some. This sample has tens of thousands of clones; about four fifths occur once, and the top ten carry about 19%. V and J are TRBV12-5 and TRBJ2-5, with a tentative D call TRBD2 (6 bases). The sample consisted of blood. The source of this sequence is a person between 18 and 69 years old in good health. The CDR3 DNA reads as TGTGCTAGTGGTTTGCCCTCGGGACTCTCACCCCCAGAGACCCAGTACTTC. This codes for CASGLPSGLSPPETQYF.